The 25 T cell receptor beta chains given below trace back to one sample, sequenced in a study of blood T cell repertoires in COVID-19. Produced via immunoSEQ multiplex PCR; TCRdb's table is partial and in-frame only. The sample includes 60,000 to 75,000 clones, approximately 90% of them seen just once. Sample: peripheral blood. These receptors all stem from a woman of 80 years or more with acute or convalescent COVID-19.

This clone occurred a few times. The V and J genes are TRBV6-2 or TRBV6-3 and TRBJ1-5; D uncertain. Trimming cost V 2 bases and J 2 bases, with 13 bases left between them. In germline, CDR1 is MNHEY, CDR2 SVGEGT. The CDR3 sequence is 16 residues long. CDR3 sequence reads: CASSYKERLGNQPQHF. The CDR3 nucleotides are TGTGCCAGCAGTTACAAGGAGAGGCTTGGCAATCAGCCCCAGCATTTT.

This chain connects TRBV7-2 to TRBJ1-2; 12 nucleotides line up with TRBD1. Germline CDR1 and CDR2: SGHTA and FQGNSA. J lost 7 bases, V lost 6 bases, and 12 bases had no gene match. The CDR3 covers 16 residues. CDR3 DNA: TGTGCCAGCAGTCCTCCGGGACAGGGGGCGCCTAGTGGCTACACCTTC. Its protein is CASSPPGQGAPSGYTF.

The chain is built from TRBV2 and TRBJ2-5, with D perhaps matching TRBD1 (5 bases). The germline CDR1 and CDR2 sequences are SNHLY and FYNNEI. The CDR3 covers 12 residues. V was cut by 4 bases and J by 5 bases, with 8 bases left in between. Here the CDR3 DNA reads TGTGCCAGCAGTGGGCAGGGCGAGACCCAGTACTTC. Its translation: CASSGQGETQYF.

In DNA form, the CDR3 reads TGTGCCATCAGTGAGTATGACAGGATGGGGTCCTACGAGCAGTACTTC. Translating gives CAISEYDRMGSYEQYF. The chain uses TRBV10-3 and TRBJ2-7; the D gene is possibly TRBD1 (6 bases). The CDR3 has 16 amino acids. The germline V and J ends were trimmed by 1 base and 1 base, with 14 bases remaining between them. Germline V gene sequence: CDR1 ENHRY, CDR2 SYGVKD.

The J gene is TRBJ1-4, the V gene TRBV28, with D uncertain. Germline assignment: CDR1 MDHEN and CDR2 SYDVKM. V lost 2 bases, J lost 6 bases, and 4 bases lay in between. CDR3 length equals 12 residues. This CDR3 is CASSLIDEKLFF. CDR3 nucleotide sequence: TGTGCCAGCAGTTTAATAGATGAAAAACTGTTTTTT.

The chain couples TRBV6-4 to TRBJ2-7; the D is unclear. Trimming removed 2 bases from V and 7 bases from J, with 6 bases in between. The CDR3 has 11 residues. In germline, CDR1 is MRHNA, CDR2 SNTAGT. CDR3 sequence: CASSDPSEQYF. Here the CDR3 DNA reads TGTGCCAGCAGTGACCCGAGTGAGCAGTACTTC.

The rearrangement joins TRBV3-1 (or the pseudogene TRBV3-2) to TRBJ2-2; D is possibly TRBD2 (5 bases). This CDR3 has 16 residues. V shed 2 bases and J shed 7 bases, with 17 bases lying between them. The germline V gene encodes CDR1 LGHDT and CDR2 YNNKEL (reference sequence). The CDR3 reads CASSQLRSVGGGELFF. As DNA, the CDR3 is TGTGCCAGCAGCCAACTCCGCAGTGTCGGAGGCGGGGAGCTGTTTTTT.

The chain couples TRBV5-8 to TRBJ1-3; maybe TRBD1 (5 bases). The V gene's germline CDR1 is SGHTS and CDR2 YDEGEE. This CDR3 is built from 15 residues. Trimming shortened V by 1 base and J by 2 bases, and 10 bases separated the two germline ends. The CDR3 nucleotides read TGTGCCAGCAGCTTGATTCCAGGGACTGGAAACACCATATATTTT. The encoded protein is CASSLIPGTGNTIYF. The variable domain in full, completed from reference TRBV5-8 and TRBJ1-3, reads EAGVTQSPTHLIKTRGQQATLRCSPISGHTSVYWYQQALGLGLQFLLWYDEGEERNRGNFPPRFSGRQFPNYSSELNVNALELEDSALYLCASSLIPGTGNTIYFGEGSWLTVV.

The V gene is TRBV24-1, the J gene TRBJ2-7; TRBD1 agrees at 8 bases. The CDR3 consists of 16 residues. Germline V gene data show CDR1 as KGHDR and CDR2 as SFDVKD. J was trimmed by 2 bases and V by 2 bases; bases with no gene match: 7. The CDR3 DNA sequence: TGTGCCACCAGTGATTCCCGGGACAGGAACCCCTACGAGCAGTACTTC. Translated: CATSDSRDRNPYEQYF.

The V gene is TRBV4-3, the J gene TRBJ2-2; tentatively, D is TRBD1 (6 bases). V was trimmed by 3 bases and J by 4 bases, leaving 12 bases between them. The CDR3 length is 15 residues. Germline V gene sequence: CDR1 LGHNA, CDR2 YSLEER. The CDR3 spells CASSQVLGGTGELFF. Written as DNA, the CDR3 is TGCGCCAGCAGCCAGGTCCTAGGGGGCACCGGGGAGCTGTTTTTT.

The rearrangement uses TRBV7-2 and TRBJ2-7; 8 nucleotides line up with TRBD1. This CDR3 spans 15 amino acids. Germline CDR1 SGHTA, CDR2 FQGNSA. The J segment lost 1 base and the V segment lost 6 bases, leaving 8 bases of the junction unmatched. CDR3 bases: TGTGCCAGCAGTTGGACAGGGATAGGGTCCTACGAGCAGTACTTC. It specifies CASSWTGIGSYEQYF.

The chain joins TRBV4-1 to TRBJ2-3; 8 bases line up with TRBD2. V shed 3 bases and J 4 bases; nucleotides not matched to a gene: 12. Germline V gene data show CDR1 as MGHRA and CDR2 as YSYEKL. This CDR3 has 17 residues. The CDR3 DNA reads as TGCGCCAGCAGCCACCCCCTAGGCGGGGGGAGCGCAGATACGCAGTATTTT. It is translated as CASSHPLGGGSADTQYF.

CDR3 loop: CASTGQTNQPQHF. DNA for the CDR3: TGTGCCAGCACGGGACAGACCAATCAGCCCCAGCATTTT. This rearrangement joins TRBV2 to TRBJ1-5; 7 bases are shared with TRBD1. This CDR3 is built from 13 residues. J was trimmed by 3 bases and V by 7 bases; bases with no gene match: 3. Per germline, CDR1 SNHLY and CDR2 FYNNEI. The full variable domain, in which reference TRBV2 and TRBJ1-5 provide the parts outside the CDR3, is EPEVTQTPSHQVTQMGQEVILRCVPISNHLYFYWYRQILGQKVEFLVSFYNNEISEKSEIFDDQFSVERPDGSNFTLKIRSTKLEDSAMYFCASTGQTNQPQHFGDGTRLSIL.

This chain connects TRBV24-1 to TRBJ1-5; D is perhaps TRBD1 (6 bases). Deletions cut 8 bases from V and 0 bases from J, with 22 bases between. The CDR3 runs 18 residues. CDR1 is KGHDR and CDR2 is SFDVKD in the germline V gene. The CDR3 spells CATTKGGERRDSNQPQHF. DNA for the CDR3: TGTGCCACCACTAAGGGGGGGGAACGAAGGGATAGCAATCAGCCCCAGCATTTT.

The chain recombines TRBV5-6 with TRBJ2-3; D might be TRBD2 (5 bases). In germline, CDR1 is SGHDT, CDR2 YYEEEE. Trimming stripped 5 bases from V and 4 bases from J, with 20 bases between. This CDR3 has 16 residues. The CDR3 DNA is TGTGCCAGCAGTGCCGGGATCCAAAGGTTCGCAGATACGCAGTATTTT. This encodes CASSAGIQRFADTQYF. Together with reference TRBV5-6 and TRBJ2-3, the CDR3 gives the full variable domain: DAGVTQSPTHLIKTRGQQVTLRCSPKSGHDTVSWYQQALGQGPQFIFQYYEEEERQRGNFPDRFSGHQFPNYSSELNVNALLLGDSALYLCASSAGIQRFADTQYFGPGTRLTVL.

V is TRBV25-1 and J is TRBJ1-5, with 10 bases that match TRBD1. CDR1 and CDR2 from the germline V gene are MGHDK and SYGVNS. V gave up 4 bases and J gave up 4 bases; unmatched junction bases: 1. The CDR3 totals 14 residues. The CDR3, as DNA: TGTGCCAGCAGTGGGACAGGGGGAAATCAGCCCCAGCATTTT. This translates into CASSGTGGNQPQHF.

The rearrangement links TRBV5-6 to TRBJ1-2; D is ambiguous. V was pared by 2 bases and J by 4 bases, with 12 bases between. CDR3 length: 14 residues. CDR1 and CDR2 (germline): SGHDT, YYEEEE. The CDR3 sequence: CASSFVGNSYGYTF. The CDR3 DNA follows: TGTGCCAGCAGCTTCGTCGGGAATAGCTATGGCTACACCTTC. Together with reference TRBV5-6 and TRBJ1-2, the CDR3 gives the full variable domain: DAGVTQSPTHLIKTRGQQVTLRCSPKSGHDTVSWYQQALGQGPQFIFQYYEEEERQRGNFPDRFSGHQFPNYSSELNVNALLLGDSALYLCASSFVGNSYGYTFGSGTRLTVV.

This rearrangement joins TRBV7-2 to TRBJ2-3, with TRBD2 matching over 7 bases. CDR1 and CDR2 from the germline V gene are SGHTA and FQGNSA. This CDR3 region has 13 residues. Losses at the gene ends were 5 bases for V and 4 bases for J; bases not matched to a gene: 3. CDR3 bases: TGTGCCAGCAGCGGAGCGGGGCCAGATACGCAGTATTTT. It specifies CASSGAGPDTQYF.

The V gene is TRBV6-2 or TRBV6-3, the J gene TRBJ2-1, with 13 bases lining up with TRBD2. This CDR3 is built from 18 residues. Looked up from germline, CDR1 is MNHEY and CDR2 is SVGEGT. J lost 7 bases, V lost 5 bases, and 14 bases had no gene match. The CDR3 sequence: CASSPIGTSGGAGNEQFF. The CDR3 DNA is TGTGCCAGCAGTCCCATAGGAACTAGCGGGGGGGCCGGGAATGAGCAGTTCTTC.

The chain links TRBV27 to TRBJ2-2; D is ambiguous. Germline V gives CDR1 MNHEY, CDR2 SMNVEV (reference sequence). Trimming pared 5 bases from V and 4 bases from J, leaving 14 bases between. The CDR3 sequence is 15 residues long. CDR3 region: CASSRSGVGTGELFF. The CDR3 DNA reads as TGTGCCAGCAGTAGGAGTGGCGTGGGCACCGGGGAGCTGTTTTTT.

The chain joins TRBV29-1 to TRBJ1-2, with TRBD1 matching over 9 bases. The CDR3 has 14 amino acids. V shed 3 bases, J shed 4 bases, and the junction held 6 bases outside the gene matches. Germline lookup yields CDR1 SQVTM and CDR2 ANQGSEA. CDR3: CSVDLGTGSYGYTF. In DNA, the CDR3 is TGCAGCGTTGATCTGGGGACAGGGTCCTATGGCTACACCTTC.

This chain connects TRBV7-8 to TRBJ1-2, with 8 bases fitting TRBD1. The CDR3 spans 13 residues. The germline CDR1 and CDR2 sequences are SGHVS and FQNEAQ. V lost 1 base and J lost 5; bases outside the gene matches: 0. The CDR3 sequence: CASSLGQGYGYTF. CDR3 coding DNA: TGTGCCAGCAGCTTAGGACAGGGGTATGGCTACACCTTC.

The V gene is TRBV24-1, the J gene TRBJ2-5; D may be TRBD1 (6 bases). CDR3 size: 15 residues. The germline V gene has CDR1 KGHDR and CDR2 SFDVKD. The V end was cut by 2 bases, the J end by 3 bases, with 12 bases between. Written as DNA, the CDR3 is TGTGCCACCAGTGATTCTCAGGACAGTAAAGAGACCCAGTACTTC. Amino acids: CATSDSQDSKETQYF.

The chain joins TRBV27 to TRBJ2-7, with D maybe TRBD1 (5 bases). Germline lookup yields CDR1 MNHEY and CDR2 SMNVEV (reference sequence). Trimming left V 2 bases short and J 2 bases short, with 13 bases between. There are 15 residues in the CDR3. The CDR3 is CASSLDPAGTYEQYF. The DNA of the CDR3 is TGTGCCAGCAGTTTAGATCCGGCAGGGACCTACGAGCAGTACTTC.

This chain connects TRBV7-2 to TRBJ2-3; 9 nucleotides align to TRBD2. Per germline, CDR1 SGHTA and CDR2 FQGNSA. The CDR3 runs to 18 residues. Unmatched junction bases numbered 12, after V lost 1 base and J lost 4 bases. The CDR3 reads CASSLGVMAGGPSDTQYF. CDR3 coding DNA: TGTGCCAGCAGCTTAGGCGTGATGGCGGGGGGGCCATCAGATACGCAGTATTTT.